Listed below are T cell receptor beta chains from one sample, sequenced in a study of T cells in Graves' hyperthyroidism and ophthalmopathy. TCRdb passed the multiplex PCR reads through MiXCR, listing each CDR3 protein once. The data show around 420,000 distinct CDR3 sequences, with about 15% seen just once and around 14% held by the top ten. Sequenced sample: blood. The origin of the receptors is a woman under 30 with Graves' hyperthyroidism. Each CDR3 is given with its conserved first and last residue. Fields, in order: V gene, D gene, clone size, J gene, CDR3 DNA, CDR3 protein. The D gene is left open where the match is weak. For some rows the clone size is stated as once, few or many, or as a class when expanded; others skip it.

v_gene: TRBV6-2/TRBV6-3
d_gene: NA
abundance: many
j_gene: TRBJ2-7
CDR3nt: TGTGCCAGCAGGCTGCCAGGGAAAAGGGACGAGCAGTACTTC
CDR3aa: CASRLPGKRDEQYF

v_gene: TRBV7-3
d_gene: NA
abundance: many
j_gene: TRBJ1-1
CDR3nt: TGTGCCAGCAGCGCTGCCTCGGGACTGGAAGCTTTCTTT
CDR3aa: CASSAASGLEAFF

v_gene: TRBV20-1
d_gene: NA
abundance: NA
j_gene: TRBJ2-2
CDR3nt: TGCAGTGCTAGAGAAGTAGGACTACCTCCGGGCGGGGAGCTGTTTTTT
CDR3aa: CSAREVGLPPGGELFF

v_gene: TRBV6-1
d_gene: NA
abundance: many
j_gene: TRBJ2-5
CDR3nt: TGTGCCAGCAGTCCACAAGGGTTTAAAGAGACCCAGTACTTC
CDR3aa: CASSPQGFKETQYF

v_gene: TRBV3-1
d_gene: TRBD2
abundance: few
j_gene: TRBJ2-3
CDR3nt: TGTGCCAGCAGCCAACTCAATCTCCTAGCGGGGAGAGATACGCAGTATTTT
CDR3aa: CASSQLNLLAGRDTQYF

v_gene: TRBV7-2
d_gene: TRBD2
abundance: few
j_gene: TRBJ2-5
CDR3nt: TGTGCCAGCAGCTTAGGGACTAGCGGGAGGCGCGAGACCCAGTACTTC
CDR3aa: CASSLGTSGRRETQYF

v_gene: TRBV6-1
d_gene: NA
abundance: many
j_gene: TRBJ1-1
CDR3nt: TGTGCCAGCAGTCTGCCCAGTGACAGACCTACTGAAGCTTTCTTT
CDR3aa: CASSLPSDRPTEAFF

v_gene: TRBV12-3/TRBV12-4
d_gene: TRBD2
abundance: NA
j_gene: TRBJ2-3
CDR3nt: TGTGCCAGCAGTTTGGGTGCGGGAGGGCCCTCGGACACGCAGTATTTT
CDR3aa: CASSLGAGGPSDTQYF

v_gene: TRBV15
d_gene: TRBD2
abundance: once
j_gene: TRBJ2-5
CDR3nt: TGTGCCACCAGCAGAGAGCTGGCGGGGGAAGAGACCCAGTACTTC
CDR3aa: CATSRELAGEETQYF

v_gene: TRBV20-1
d_gene: NA
abundance: many
j_gene: TRBJ1-2
CDR3nt: TGCAGTGCTAGCTTCGCTAACTATGGCTACACCTTC
CDR3aa: CSASFANYGYTF

v_gene: TRBV7-2
d_gene: NA
abundance: once
j_gene: TRBJ1-6
CDR3nt: TGTGCCAGCAGCTTATTGGGGGATCATAATTCACCCCTCCACTTT
CDR3aa: CASSLLGDHNSPLHF

v_gene: TRBV6-4
d_gene: TRBD2
abundance: NA
j_gene: TRBJ2-1
CDR3nt: TGTGCCAGCAGTGACGGAAGCGGGGTTAGCAATGAGCAGTTCTTC
CDR3aa: CASSDGSGVSNEQFF

v_gene: TRBV6-1
d_gene: NA
abundance: few
j_gene: TRBJ2-2
CDR3nt: TGTGCCAGCAGCATCCCCCTCTCCGGGAGAAAGAGCACCGGGGAGCTGTTTTTT
CDR3aa: CASSIPLSGRKSTGELFF

v_gene: TRBV6-2/TRBV6-3
d_gene: NA
abundance: many
j_gene: TRBJ2-3
CDR3nt: TGTGCCACCTCGGCGGGAATAAGCACAGATACGCAGTATTTT
CDR3aa: CATSAGISTDTQYF

v_gene: TRBV6-2/TRBV6-3
d_gene: NA
abundance: NA
j_gene: TRBJ2-2
CDR3nt: TGTGCCAGCAGTTCGGGGCAGCTGATTAACACCGGGGAGCTGTTTTTT
CDR3aa: CASSSGQLINTGELFF

v_gene: TRBV6-2/TRBV6-3
d_gene: NA
abundance: many
j_gene: TRBJ2-7
CDR3nt: TGTGCCAGCAGTTACACGGGACACGAGCAGTACTTC
CDR3aa: CASSYTGHEQYF

v_gene: TRBV6-5
d_gene: NA
abundance: NA
j_gene: TRBJ2-3
CDR3nt: TGTGCCAGCAGTTACTCGGAGACTAGAGATACGCAGTATTTT
CDR3aa: CASSYSETRDTQYF

v_gene: TRBV5-1
d_gene: NA
abundance: few
j_gene: TRBJ2-7
CDR3nt: TGCGCCAGCAGCCCCCCGGGCCGAACTTACTACGAGCAGTACTTC
CDR3aa: CASSPPGRTYYEQYF

v_gene: TRBV15
d_gene: NA
abundance: many
j_gene: TRBJ1-1
CDR3nt: TGTGCCACCAAGCGTGCCCAGCACACTGAAGCTTTCTTT
CDR3aa: CATKRAQHTEAFF

v_gene: TRBV5-5
d_gene: TRBD2
abundance: NA
j_gene: TRBJ2-5
CDR3nt: TGTGCCAGCAGCTTCACGGGAGGAGAGACCCAGTACTTC
CDR3aa: CASSFTGGETQYF

v_gene: TRBV14
d_gene: TRBD1
abundance: few
j_gene: TRBJ2-1
CDR3nt: TGTGCCAGCAGCCAAGGTGTGAGGGGACAGGGGGCCCATGAGCAGTTCTTC
CDR3aa: CASSQGVRGQGAHEQFF

v_gene: TRBV13
d_gene: TRBD1
abundance: few
j_gene: TRBJ1-3
CDR3nt: TGTGCCAGCAGCCACACAGGGGTACAATCTGGAAACACCATATATTTT
CDR3aa: CASSHTGVQSGNTIYF

v_gene: TRBV29-1
d_gene: NA
abundance: NA
j_gene: TRBJ1-2
CDR3nt: TGCAGCGTTGAAGATGGCAGGGAATATGGCTACACCTTC
CDR3aa: CSVEDGREYGYTF

v_gene: TRBV7-3
d_gene: TRBD2
abundance: NA
j_gene: TRBJ2-2
CDR3nt: TGTGCCAGCAGCTTAGGCCCGGGGGGCACCGGGGAGCTGTTTTTT
CDR3aa: CASSLGPGGTGELFF

v_gene: TRBV28
d_gene: TRBD1
abundance: many
j_gene: TRBJ1-1
CDR3nt: TGTGCCAGCAGTCCGAGGACAGGGAGGGGAGCTTTCTTT
CDR3aa: CASSPRTGRGAFF

v_gene: TRBV27
d_gene: TRBD2
abundance: NA
j_gene: TRBJ2-4
CDR3nt: TGTGCCAGCAGTTCAAGCGGGACCCTATCCATTCAGTACTTC
CDR3aa: CASSSSGTLSIQYF

v_gene: TRBV5-1
d_gene: NA
abundance: NA
j_gene: TRBJ2-3
CDR3nt: TGCGCCAGCAGCTTTCGTGGGGACGGAGATACGCAGTATTTT
CDR3aa: CASSFRGDGDTQYF

v_gene: TRBV27
d_gene: TRBD1
abundance: few
j_gene: TRBJ2-7
CDR3nt: TGTGCCAGCAGTCCCTATCCCGGGACAGGGACCTACGAGCAGTACTTC
CDR3aa: CASSPYPGTGTYEQYF

v_gene: TRBV11-2
d_gene: NA
abundance: many
j_gene: TRBJ2-1
CDR3nt: TGTGCCAGCAGCATTCTCAATGAGCAGTTCTTC
CDR3aa: CASSILNEQFF

v_gene: TRBV9
d_gene: NA
abundance: NA
j_gene: TRBJ2-1
CDR3nt: TGTGCCAGCAGCGTACAGTCAGGGGCAAATGAGCAGTTCTTC
CDR3aa: CASSVQSGANEQFF

v_gene: TRBV20-1
d_gene: NA
abundance: NA
j_gene: TRBJ1-5
CDR3nt: TGCAGTGCTAGCTGGCAGAACAATCAGCCCCAGCATTTT
CDR3aa: CSASWQNNQPQHF

v_gene: TRBV18
d_gene: NA
abundance: many
j_gene: TRBJ2-4
CDR3nt: TGTGCCAGCTCACCACAGTCAGTTTTGGGGAACATTCAGTACTTC
CDR3aa: CASSPQSVLGNIQYF

v_gene: TRBV4-1
d_gene: TRBD2
abundance: few
j_gene: TRBJ2-7
CDR3nt: TGCGCCAGCAGCCAAACTAGCGGGGTATCCTACGAGCAGTACTTC
CDR3aa: CASSQTSGVSYEQYF

v_gene: TRBV5-5
d_gene: NA
abundance: NA
j_gene: TRBJ1-5
CDR3nt: TGTGCCAGCAGCCGTAATGAGGGCTATCAGCCCCAGCATTTT
CDR3aa: CASSRNEGYQPQHF

v_gene: TRBV5-1
d_gene: TRBD1
abundance: many
j_gene: TRBJ1-1
CDR3nt: TGCGCCAGCAGCCCAAGAGCGGCGACAGGGAGACTCACTGAAGCTTTCTTT
CDR3aa: CASSPRAATGRLTEAFF

v_gene: TRBV15
d_gene: NA
abundance: few
j_gene: TRBJ1-2
CDR3nt: TGTGCCACCAGCAGGGGACGGTTCTATGGCTACACCTTC
CDR3aa: CATSRGRFYGYTF

v_gene: TRBV7-9
d_gene: NA
abundance: NA
j_gene: TRBJ1-1
CDR3nt: TGTGCCAGCAGCTCGCGGGTTCCGAACACTGAAGCTTTCTTT
CDR3aa: CASSSRVPNTEAFF

v_gene: TRBV20-1
d_gene: NA
abundance: many
j_gene: TRBJ1-1
CDR3nt: TGCAGTGCTAGACCCCCGGGGGGGGCGAACACTGAAGCTTTCTTT
CDR3aa: CSARPPGGANTEAFF

v_gene: TRBV20-1
d_gene: TRBD1
abundance: few
j_gene: TRBJ1-1
CDR3nt: TGCAGTGCCACCGGGACAGGGGTACGGGGGGCTTTCTTT
CDR3aa: CSATGTGVRGAFF

v_gene: TRBV27
d_gene: NA
abundance: few
j_gene: TRBJ2-7
CDR3nt: TGTGCCAGCAGTTTACAAGGGGTTAGTTCCTACGAGCAGTACTTC
CDR3aa: CASSLQGVSSYEQYF

v_gene: TRBV28
d_gene: TRBD1
abundance: many
j_gene: TRBJ1-1
CDR3nt: TGTGCCAGCAGGGGCGGGACAGGGGACGAAGGTACTGAAGCTTTCTTT
CDR3aa: CASRGGTGDEGTEAFF

v_gene: TRBV27
d_gene: NA
abundance: many
j_gene: TRBJ2-1
CDR3nt: TGTGCCAGCAGTTCGGGTCCCGACGGTAGGCAGTTCTTC
CDR3aa: CASSSGPDGRQFF

v_gene: TRBV28
d_gene: NA
abundance: few
j_gene: TRBJ1-6
CDR3nt: TGTGCCAGCAGTTTAGTAAACCCCCTAAATTCACCCCTCCACTTT
CDR3aa: CASSLVNPLNSPLHF

v_gene: TRBV11-2
d_gene: TRBD2
abundance: few
j_gene: TRBJ2-1
CDR3nt: TGTGCCAGCAGCTTAGAACTAGCGGCACTGTACAATGAGCAGTTCTTC
CDR3aa: CASSLELAALYNEQFF

v_gene: TRBV3-1
d_gene: NA
abundance: many
j_gene: TRBJ2-7
CDR3nt: TGTGCCAGCAGCCAAGATATACAGGTTGACGCCTACGAGCAGTACTTC
CDR3aa: CASSQDIQVDAYEQYF

v_gene: TRBV7-3
d_gene: TRBD2
abundance: many
j_gene: TRBJ2-1
CDR3nt: TGTGCCAGCAGCTTAGGCGGGAGGTGGAGCTCCTACAATGAGCAGTTCTTC
CDR3aa: CASSLGGRWSSYNEQFF

v_gene: TRBV18
d_gene: TRBD1
abundance: many
j_gene: TRBJ2-3
CDR3nt: TGTGCCAGCGAGGACAGGGCCACAGATACGCAGTATTTT
CDR3aa: CASEDRATDTQYF

v_gene: TRBV11-3
d_gene: NA
abundance: many
j_gene: TRBJ2-1
CDR3nt: TGTGCCAGCAGCTTAGCCGACAGTTCTCTGTTCTTC
CDR3aa: CASSLADSSLFF

v_gene: TRBV5-6
d_gene: NA
abundance: many
j_gene: TRBJ1-5
CDR3nt: TGTGCCAGCTCGGTCAGACCCAATCAGCCCCAGCATTTT
CDR3aa: CASSVRPNQPQHF

v_gene: TRBV6-2/TRBV6-3
d_gene: NA
abundance: many
j_gene: TRBJ1-5
CDR3nt: TGTGCCAGCAGTTACTGGGGCGGGAATGGGCAGCCCCAGCATTTT
CDR3aa: CASSYWGGNGQPQHF

v_gene: TRBV6-4
d_gene: TRBD2
abundance: many
j_gene: TRBJ2-1
CDR3nt: TGTGCCAGCAGTGCGGCTAGCGGGACGGGCAATGAGCAGTTCTTC
CDR3aa: CASSAASGTGNEQFF

v_gene: TRBV9
d_gene: TRBD2
abundance: NA
j_gene: TRBJ2-1
CDR3nt: TGTGCCAGCAGCGTAGCATTAATAGCGGGAGGGAACAATGAGCAGTTCTTC
CDR3aa: CASSVALIAGGNNEQFF

v_gene: TRBV11-2
d_gene: NA
abundance: many
j_gene: TRBJ1-1
CDR3nt: TGTGCCAGCAGCTTTGGGCCGGGACTGCAGAACACTGAAGCTTTCTTT
CDR3aa: CASSFGPGLQNTEAFF

v_gene: TRBV5-1
d_gene: TRBD2
abundance: NA
j_gene: TRBJ2-1
CDR3nt: TGCGCCAGCAGCTTTATAAGCGGGAGTGACTACAATGAGCAGTTCTTC
CDR3aa: CASSFISGSDYNEQFF

v_gene: TRBV10-3
d_gene: NA
abundance: NA
j_gene: TRBJ2-1
CDR3nt: TGTGCCATCAGCCAGAGCAATGAGCAGTTCTTC
CDR3aa: CAISQSNEQFF

v_gene: TRBV18
d_gene: TRBD1
abundance: few
j_gene: TRBJ2-3
CDR3nt: TGTGCCAGCTCACCAGTTCGACAGGGATACCTTTCTAGCACAGATACGCAGTATTTT
CDR3aa: CASSPVRQGYLSSTDTQYF

v_gene: TRBV7-2
d_gene: NA
abundance: once
j_gene: TRBJ2-1
CDR3nt: TGTGCCAGCAGCTATACACCTAATGAGCAGTTCTTC
CDR3aa: CASSYTPNEQFF

v_gene: TRBV29-1
d_gene: TRBD1
abundance: few
j_gene: TRBJ2-1
CDR3nt: TGCAGCGTCCGGGGACAGGGGGCCAGCAATGAGCAGTTCTTC
CDR3aa: CSVRGQGASNEQFF

v_gene: TRBV5-5
d_gene: NA
abundance: many
j_gene: TRBJ2-1
CDR3nt: TGTGCCAGCAGCTTGGAGGTGTTGCATGAGCAGTTCTTC
CDR3aa: CASSLEVLHEQFF

v_gene: TRBV27
d_gene: NA
abundance: NA
j_gene: TRBJ2-3
CDR3nt: TGTGCCAGCAGCCACCTTTTAGTAGATACGCAGTATTTT
CDR3aa: CASSHLLVDTQYF